A few counts support the clone carrying this T cell receptor (beta chain). Antigen: not known. Other DNA sequences in the same sample also yield this CDR3. This entry comes from a study of PD-1 blockade in mismatch repair-deficient tumors. About the study: Enrolled about 2013-2016, patients had progressing, pretreated mismatch repair-deficient cancers of about a dozen types.

Clones were sequenced by immunoSEQ multiplex PCR, and TCRdb holds only the in-frame ones, with some missing. The data contain some 100,000 clones, 82% of them singletons. General study findings and limits: Tumor-resident clones, often undetectable pretreatment in blood, expanded then contracted after pembrolizumab.

The CDR3 sequence is 14 residues long. Germline assignment: CDR1 KGHSH and CDR2 LQKENI. Germline trimming cut 2 bases from V and 2 bases from J; bases unmatched to any gene: 3. The TCR-sequenced patients were a few responders to pembrolizumab. The source was peripheral blood, collected roughly 35 weeks after starting pembrolizumab. The sequence derives from an adult with mismatch repair-deficient cancer. This sequence joins TRBV18 and TRBJ2-7, with 7 bases identical to TRBD1. The CDR3: CASSPRTGTYEQYF. CDR3 bases: TGTGCCAGCTCACCAAGGACAGGAACCTACGAGCAGTACTTC.